This T cell receptor beta chain was retrieved from a study of a mutant IDH1 vaccine in newly diagnosed glioma. Study-wide background: Patients under treatment included about 60% males and approximately 38% females and had a mean age of approximately 40 years. Former treatment meant radiotherapy, temozolomide, or both; the majority had gotten both.

Comments on this clone: Its antigen is as yet unknown.

Assay: immunoSEQ multiplex PCR; the TCRdb copy retains only in-frame clones and omits some. The sample lists around 50,000 clones, roughly 80% occurring once. The CDR3 extends over 13 amino acids. From germline, CDR1 is SGHDT and CDR2 YYEEEE. V was shortened by 4 bases and J by 6 bases, with 14 bases between the two germline ends. Described time point: week 35, safety follow-up. In the vaccine, a single dose held 300 ug of the mutant IDH1 20-mer peptide, along with topical imiquimod. The rearrangement joins TRBV5-6 to TRBJ2-7; no definite D call. Sample: PBMCs, taken from a glioma patient whose treatment included an IDH1 peptide vaccine. This receptor was identified in a man aged 40-49 years with glioma. The CDR3 spells CASSLDPPSEQYF. In DNA, the CDR3 is TGTGCCAGCAGCCTGGACCCACCCAGCGAGCAGTACTTC.